The rows below give T cell receptor beta chains drawn from one sample of a study of radiation and T cells in renal cell carcinoma. Assay: immunoSEQ multiplex PCR; the TCRdb copy retains only in-frame clones and omits some. Found here are fewer than 200,000 clones, roughly 90% of them singletons; the top ten hold 11%. This material consisted of blood, taken from a patient whose treatment included radiotherapy and nephrectomy. These receptors came from a woman in her fifties or sixties with renal cell carcinoma. Both conserved end residues are trimmed from each CDR3. Each record gives: J gene, V gene, CDR3 protein.

>TRBJ1-2|TRBV29-1
SAGQGMGGGYT
>TRBJ2-2|TRBV29-1
SVDLGRPGELF
>TRBJ2-3|TRBV5-8
ASSLRQALLTDTQY
>TRBJ1-5|TRBV6-6
ASSSGGNQPQH
>TRBJ1-6|TRBV7-9
ASSANSGTGLSPLH
>TRBJ1-2|TRBV7-2
ASSLHGTPINYGYT
>TRBJ2-4|TRBV18
ASSPPSASNIQY
>TRBJ2-4|TRBV2
ASTQLLAKNIQY
>TRBJ2-4|TRBV7-2
ASSPPTENIQY
>TRBJ1-1|TRBV6-5
ASRPGQTNTEAF
>TRBJ1-4|TRBV29-1
SVDQGFNEKLF
>TRBJ1-4|TRBV18
ASSPRRGNNEKLF
>TRBJ2-2|TRBV7-2
ASSFGGSGGELF
>TRBJ1-2|TRBV6-6
ASRNRDYGYT
>TRBJ1-2|TRBV4-3
ASSQDGANYGYT
>TRBJ1-3|TRBV5-1
ASSLTDVVPGNTIY
>TRBJ2-7|TRBV5-1
ASSDRDRPREQY
>TRBJ2-5|TRBV7-2
ASSPGQGAQETQY
>TRBJ1-1|TRBV7-9
ASRKDREVWENTEAF
>TRBJ1-2|TRBV5-6
ASSREQGVLGTYGYT
>TRBJ2-2|TRBV11-2
ARSQQGAGELF
>TRBJ1-5|TRBV19
ASSAYRTYSNQPQH
>TRBJ1-3|TRBV19
ASTLDRAGNTIY
>TRBJ1-5|TRBV4-3
ASSQERTGVQPQH
>TRBJ1-6|TRBV2
ASNPDRGLDSPLH
>TRBJ1-4|TRBV30
AWSPYEKLF
>TRBJ1-1|TRBV4-1
ASSQDRGLSKAEAF
>TRBJ1-4|TRBV5-6
ASSLDRTTNEKLF
>TRBJ1-2|TRBV29-1
SVDGQGPGYT
>TRBJ2-4|TRBV20-1
SGSGPNIQY
>TRBJ1-6|TRBV4-1
ASSPLRAASSPLH
>TRBJ1-5|TRBV7-2
ASSPQGSNQPQH
>TRBJ1-1|TRBV30
AWSGYRGWNTEAF
>TRBJ1-2|TRBV6-6
ASSYSGTGDLYGYT
>TRBJ2-7|TRBV6-1
ASSEATYEQY
>TRBJ2-7|TRBV5-1
ASSSQQGRREQY
>TRBJ1-1|TRBV9
ASSVTGRTEAF
>TRBJ2-3|TRBV2
ASSVNRARTDTQY
>TRBJ2-7|TRBV5-6
ASSSTNYEQY
>TRBJ2-1|TRBV19
ASRGGNEQF
>TRBJ1-2|TRBV5-5
ASSRTRDGTNYGYT
>TRBJ1-6|TRBV25-1
ASRKGFAYNSPLH
>TRBJ1-1|TRBV19
ASSPIGMNTEAF
>TRBJ2-6|TRBV19
ASSPQTGLSGANVLT
>TRBJ2-3|TRBV10-1
ASSGSSRTGPVGDTQY
>TRBJ2-3|TRBV19
ASSIAAGSTDTQY
>TRBJ1-1|TRBV30
AWNRNTEAF
>TRBJ1-1|TRBV29-1
SGQGLTEAF
>TRBJ2-3|TRBV29-1
SVEVPDGF